What follows describes a single TCR beta chain. What it binds is unknown. This entry is derived from a study of shared clonotypes between healthy human individuals. Assay used: immunoSEQ multiplex PCR; TCRdb lists only in-frame clones, some missing. The sample includes some 1 million clones, approximately 68% seen only once; the top ten take nearly 1.5%. CDR1 and CDR2 from the germline V gene are MNHNS and SASEGT. The CDR3 runs to 16 residues. V was trimmed by 3 bases and J by 2 bases, leaving 16 bases between them. The study's findings and limits: An anticipated effect of sequencing depth on clonotype sharing among donors was recognized. Generation of non-shared clonotypes was less probable than generation of clonotypes shared by all four donors. Estimated richness values were generally larger in naive subsets than in memory subsets.

The chain carries TRBV6-1 and TRBJ2-5; maybe TRBD2 (7 bases). This receptor was obtained from a young man in good health. Sequenced: memory CD4+ T cells sorted from blood. Subset: CD45RA-negative fraction. CDR3: CASSDRSGGWQETQYF. In DNA, the CDR3 is TGTGCCAGCAGTGACCGCTCGGGGGGCTGGCAAGAGACCCAGTACTTC.